These T cell receptor beta chains were read from a single sample in a study of blood T cells in healthy people across ages. TCRdb fed the 5' RACE reads into MiXCR, producing one record per CDR3 protein. The table includes roughly 1.7 million distinct CDR3 sequences, 30% to 35% detected once. The sequencing sample was made of blood. The receptors originated from a woman aged 25 to 39 in good health. CDR3s include the opening cysteine and the closing phenylalanine or tryptophan. D genes are given only for firm matches. Part of the rows lack a size; the others show once, few, many or a class for expanded clones.

clone_size,j_call,v_call,d_call,cdr3_aa,cdr3_nt
NA,TRBJ2-5,TRBV4-2,TRBD2,CASSQDLRGGAGETQYF,TGTGCCAGCAGCCAAGATCTGCGCGGGGGGGCCGGAGAGACCCAGTACTTC
many,TRBJ2-1,TRBV13,NA,CASSRRSYNEQFF,TGTGCCAGCAGCCGCCGCTCCTACAATGAGCAGTTCTTC
once,TRBJ1-1,TRBV7-7,NA,CASSRREKGTEAFF,TGTGCCAGCAGCCGAAGGGAGAAGGGGACTGAAGCTTTCTTT
NA,TRBJ2-7,TRBV4-2,NA,CASSQDRASAPNNEQYF,TGTGCCAGCAGCCAAGATCGGGCCTCGGCCCCCAACAATGAGCAGTACTTC
NA,TRBJ1-6,TRBV21-1,NA,CASSNGLSVCHSPLHF,TGTGCCAGCAGCAATGGTTTATCCGTATGTCATTCACCCCTCCACTTT
NA,TRBJ2-5,TRBV5-1,NA,CASSLGGTSMQETQYF,TGCGCCAGCAGCTTGGGGGGCACAAGTATGCAAGAGACCCAGTACTTC
many,TRBJ2-1,TRBV29-1,TRBD2,CSHGGVFSYNEQFF,TGCAGCCACGGGGGGGTGTTTTCCTACAATGAGCAGTTCTTC
many,TRBJ2-5,TRBV29-1,NA,CSVETSPGGGETQYF,TGCAGCGTTGAAACGTCCCCAGGGGGGGGAGAGACCCAGTACTTC
few,TRBJ1-5,TRBV20-1,NA,CSARDFQGNQPQHF,TGCAGTGCTAGAGATTTCCAGGGGAATCAGCCCCAGCATTTT
few,TRBJ2-5,TRBV4-1,NA,CASSQVETSQETQYF,TGCGCCAGCAGCCAAGTCGAGACTAGCCAAGAGACCCAGTACTTC
few,TRBJ1-5,TRBV4-2,TRBD1,CASSQEGTGGDYQPQHF,TGTGCCAGCAGCCAAGAAGGGACAGGGGGGGACTATCAGCCCCAGCATTTT
few,TRBJ2-1,TRBV12-3/TRBV12-4,NA,CASSSVVRQFSYNEQFF,TGTGCCAGCAGTTCAGTAGTGAGGCAGTTCTCCTACAATGAGCAGTTCTTC
many,TRBJ1-5,TRBV27,NA,CASSLGGRFGNQPQHF,TGTGCCAGCAGTTTAGGGGGTAGGTTTGGCAATCAGCCCCAGCATTTT
NA,TRBJ2-2,TRBV28,NA,CASRPSGGHGELFF,TGTGCCAGCAGACCTAGTGGGGGTCACGGGGAGCTGTTTTTT
few,TRBJ2-1,TRBV29-1,NA,CSVELTGRENNEQFF,TGCAGCGTTGAATTAACGGGACGGGAGAACAATGAGCAGTTCTTC
few,TRBJ2-1,TRBV20-1,NA,CSARGAWGEVDNEQFF,TGCAGTGCTAGAGGGGCTTGGGGGGAGGTGGACAATGAGCAGTTCTTC
NA,TRBJ2-5,TRBV28,NA,CASSLEGGGLWETQYF,TGTGCCAGCAGTTTAGAAGGGGGGGGCCTTTGGGAGACCCAGTACTTC
NA,TRBJ2-1,TRBV7-7,TRBD2,CASSLGRGDNEQFF,TGTGCCAGCAGCTTAGGACGGGGGGACAATGAGCAGTTCTTC
few,TRBJ2-3,TRBV20-1,TRBD1,CSAVKVPGTGDDAKLDTQYF,TGCAGTGCTGTCAAAGTACCGGGGACAGGGGATGATGCCAAACTCGATACGCAGTATTTT
NA,TRBJ2-7,TRBV12-3/TRBV12-4,TRBD1,CASSLELYLRDRGLYEQYF,TGTGCCAGCAGTCTAGAACTGTATCTGCGGGACAGGGGGCTTTACGAGCAGTACTTC
NA,TRBJ1-1,TRBV29-1,NA,CSVEVLEGSGFNTEAFF,TGCAGCGTTGAAGTACTCGAGGGCTCCGGATTCAACACTGAAGCTTTCTTT
many,TRBJ2-3,TRBV29-1,TRBD1,CSVEPWDRGSSTDTQYF,TGCAGCGTTGAACCGTGGGACAGGGGCTCGAGCACAGATACGCAGTATTTT
many,TRBJ2-7,TRBV29-1,NA,CSVVPRRDAYEQYF,TGCAGCGTTGTGCCCCGGCGGGATGCTTACGAGCAGTACTTC
few,TRBJ2-3,TRBV5-1,TRBD1,CASSLAPTGGQSTDTQYF,TGCGCCAGCAGCTTGGCCCCAACAGGGGGCCAAAGCACAGATACGCAGTATTTT
once,TRBJ2-2,TRBV12-3/TRBV12-4,NA,CASSSVPTGELFF,TGTGCCAGCAGTTCGGTCCCCACCGGGGAGCTGTTTTTT
NA,TRBJ2-1,TRBV6-2/TRBV6-3,NA,CASSYPPGGGYNEQFF,TGTGCCAGCAGTTATCCCCCCGGAGGGGGTTACAATGAGCAGTTCTTC